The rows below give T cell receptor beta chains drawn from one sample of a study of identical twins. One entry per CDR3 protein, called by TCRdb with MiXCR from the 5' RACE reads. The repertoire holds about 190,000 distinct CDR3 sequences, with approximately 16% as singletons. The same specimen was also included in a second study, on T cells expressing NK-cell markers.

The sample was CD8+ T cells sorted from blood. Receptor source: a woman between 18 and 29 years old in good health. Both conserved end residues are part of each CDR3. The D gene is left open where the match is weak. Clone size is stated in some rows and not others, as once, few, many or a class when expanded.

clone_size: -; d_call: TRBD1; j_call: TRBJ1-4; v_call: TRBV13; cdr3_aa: CASSSGQGGEKLFF; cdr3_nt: TGTGCCAGCAGCTCTGGTCAGGGGGGAGAAAAACTGTTTTTT
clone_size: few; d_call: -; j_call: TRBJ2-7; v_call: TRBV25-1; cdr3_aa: CASSDSGTRYEQYF; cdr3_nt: TGTGCCAGCAGTGATTCCGGGACACGGTACGAGCAGTACTTC
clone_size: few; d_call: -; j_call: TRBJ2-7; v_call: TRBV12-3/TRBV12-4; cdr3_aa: CASSLGRASEQYF; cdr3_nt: TGTGCCAGCAGTTTGGGCAGGGCAAGCGAGCAGTACTTC
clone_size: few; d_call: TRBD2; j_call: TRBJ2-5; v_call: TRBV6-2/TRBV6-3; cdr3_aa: CASSYTERGDQETQYF; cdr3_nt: TGTGCCAGCAGTTACACGGAGCGGGGAGATCAAGAGACCCAGTACTTC
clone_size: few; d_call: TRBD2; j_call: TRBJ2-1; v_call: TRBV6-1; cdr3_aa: CASKEREGLIHNEQFF; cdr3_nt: TGTGCCAGCAAGGAGCGGGAGGGCCTCATACACAATGAGCAGTTCTTC
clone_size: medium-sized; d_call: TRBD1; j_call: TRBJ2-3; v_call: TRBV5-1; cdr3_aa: CARTGEATQDTQYF; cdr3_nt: TGCGCCAGGACAGGGGAGGCTACCCAAGATACGCAGTATTTT
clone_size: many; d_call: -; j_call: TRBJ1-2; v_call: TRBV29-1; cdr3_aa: CSVEGQADFGSYTF; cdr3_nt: TGCAGCGTTGAGGGCCAGGCGGACTTTGGTAGCTACACCTTC
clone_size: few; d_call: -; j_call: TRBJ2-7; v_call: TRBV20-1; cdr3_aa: CSAYGPITSYEQYF; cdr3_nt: TGCAGTGCCTATGGACCGATAACATCCTACGAGCAGTACTTC
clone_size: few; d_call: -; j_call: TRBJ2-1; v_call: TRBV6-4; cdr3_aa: CASSDYGLSAMGSSYNEQFF; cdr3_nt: TGTGCCAGCAGTGACTACGGACTCTCCGCCATGGGAAGCTCCTACAATGAGCAGTTCTTC
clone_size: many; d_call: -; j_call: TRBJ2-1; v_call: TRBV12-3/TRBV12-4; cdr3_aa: CASSLPGNEQFF; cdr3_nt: TGTGCCAGCAGTTTACCGGGGAATGAGCAGTTCTTC
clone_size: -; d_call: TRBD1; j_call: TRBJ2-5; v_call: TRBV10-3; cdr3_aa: CAISRTGGRETQYF; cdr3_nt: TGTGCCATCAGCAGGACAGGGGGCCGAGAGACCCAGTACTTC
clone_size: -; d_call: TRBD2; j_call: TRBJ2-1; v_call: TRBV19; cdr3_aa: CASSMASGGRSEQFF; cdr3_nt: TGTGCCAGTAGTATGGCTAGCGGGGGGCGTAGTGAGCAGTTCTTC
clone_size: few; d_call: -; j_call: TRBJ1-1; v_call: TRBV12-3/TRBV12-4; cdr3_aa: CASRGKVSTEAFF; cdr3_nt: TGTGCCAGCAGAGGGAAGGTTAGCACTGAAGCTTTCTTT
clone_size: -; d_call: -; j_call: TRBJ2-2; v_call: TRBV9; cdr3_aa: CASSALGAGASGELFF; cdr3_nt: TGTGCCAGCAGCGCCCTGGGGGCAGGGGCATCCGGGGAGCTGTTTTTT
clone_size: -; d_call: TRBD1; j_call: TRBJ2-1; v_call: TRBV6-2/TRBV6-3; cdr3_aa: CASSPKAGTGYNEQFF; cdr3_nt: TGTGCCAGCAGCCCAAAAGCCGGGACAGGATACAATGAGCAGTTCTTC
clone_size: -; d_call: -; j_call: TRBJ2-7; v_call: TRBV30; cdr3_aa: CAWSVTDNYEQYF; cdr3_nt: TGTGCCTGGAGTGTGACTGACAACTACGAGCAGTACTTC
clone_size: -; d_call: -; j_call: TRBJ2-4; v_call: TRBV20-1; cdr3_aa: CSAQLGESGIQYF; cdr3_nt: TGCAGTGCTCAGTTGGGGGAGTCAGGCATTCAGTACTTC
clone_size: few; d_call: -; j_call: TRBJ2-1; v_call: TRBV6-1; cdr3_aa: CASSLQGGVTNEQFF; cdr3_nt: TGTGCCAGCAGCCTCCAGGGGGGGGTGACGAATGAGCAGTTCTTC
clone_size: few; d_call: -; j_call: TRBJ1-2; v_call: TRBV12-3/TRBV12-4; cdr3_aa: CASSLRGTRSYTF; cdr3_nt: TGTGCCAGCAGTTTACGAGGGACACGGAGCTACACCTTC